These T cell receptor beta chains were read from a single sample in a study of blood T cell repertoires in COVID-19. The assay was immunoSEQ multiplex PCR, and TCRdb's table has in-frame clones only and misses some. The sample holds 14,000 or so clones, about 85% seen once. Source material: peripheral blood. The origin of the receptors is a human donor in a cohort sampled during active COVID-19. Both conserved end residues are part of each CDR3. The D gene is left open where the match is weak. Some rows mark clone size as missing; the rest say once, few, many or name a class of expanded clone.

length: 14; J: TRBJ1-1; size: once; V: TRBV9; D: TRBD1; CDR3: CASSVDSGGTEAFF; DNA: TGTGCCAGCAGCGTCGACTCAGGGGGCACTGAAGCTTTCTTT
length: 13; J: TRBJ1-1; size: -; V: TRBV7-9; D: -; CDR3: CASSSTGNTEAFF; DNA: TGTGCCAGCAGCTCCACGGGAAACACTGAAGCTTTCTTT
length: 15; J: TRBJ2-7; size: -; V: TRBV7-8; D: -; CDR3: CASNIGGRGHNEQYF; DNA: TGTGCCAGCAACATAGGGGGGAGGGGTCACAACGAGCAGTACTTC
length: 14; J: TRBJ2-3; size: -; V: TRBV18; D: -; CDR3: CASSTLRGIDTQYF; DNA: TGTGCCAGCTCAACACTCCGGGGTATAGATACGCAGTATTTT
length: 13; J: TRBJ2-5; size: -; V: TRBV14; D: TRBD2; CDR3: CASRGLEGETQYF; DNA: TGTGCCAGCAGGGGACTAGAAGGGGAGACCCAGTACTTC
length: 15; J: TRBJ1-2; size: -; V: TRBV18; D: -; CDR3: CASSPWPGGNYGYTF; DNA: TGTGCCAGCTCACCATGGCCCGGCGGGAACTATGGCTACACCTTC
length: 11; J: TRBJ2-3; size: -; V: TRBV10-2; D: -; CDR3: CASRDSLVQYF; DNA: TGCGCCAGCCGCGACAGTTTAGTGCAGTATTTT
length: 14; J: TRBJ2-7; size: -; V: TRBV28; D: TRBD1; CDR3: CASSYYRGESEQYF; DNA: TGTGCCAGCAGTTATTACAGGGGCGAAAGCGAGCAGTACTTC
length: 17; J: TRBJ1-3; size: -; V: TRBV5-8; D: TRBD1; CDR3: CASSLEPQGYSGNTIYF; DNA: TGTGCCAGCAGCTTGGAGCCACAGGGGTACTCTGGAAACACCATATATTTT
length: 12; J: TRBJ2-7; size: -; V: TRBV5-1; D: -; CDR3: CASSLDRNEQYF; DNA: TGCGCCAGCAGCTTGGACAGGAACGAGCAGTACTTC
length: 14; J: TRBJ1-6; size: medium-sized; V: TRBV3-1/TRBV3-2; D: -; CDR3: CASSQAGRGSPLHF; DNA: TGTGCCAGCAGCCAAGCAGGCAGGGGTTCACCCCTCCACTTT
length: 15; J: TRBJ1-4; size: -; V: TRBV25-1; D: -; CDR3: CASSDTGPHNEKLFF; DNA: TGTGCCAGCAGTGACACAGGGCCTCATAATGAAAAACTGTTTTTT
length: 12; J: TRBJ1-1; size: -; V: TRBV11-1; D: TRBD1; CDR3: CASSLGGVEAFF; DNA: TGTGCCAGCAGCCTAGGGGGCGTCGAAGCTTTCTTT
length: 16; J: TRBJ2-4; size: -; V: TRBV10-3; D: TRBD2; CDR3: CATSGTSGRGGNIQYF; DNA: TGTGCCACCAGCGGGACTAGCGGGAGGGGTGGTAACATTCAGTACTTC
length: 13; J: TRBJ2-7; size: -; V: TRBV7-2; D: -; CDR3: CASSFAGAYEQYF; DNA: TGTGCCAGCAGCTTTGCCGGGGCCTACGAGCAGTACTTC
length: 16; J: TRBJ2-1; size: -; V: TRBV11-1; D: TRBD1; CDR3: CASSLAVFGTANEQFF; DNA: TGTGCCAGCAGCTTAGCCGTTTTCGGGACAGCGAATGAGCAGTTCTTC
length: 15; J: TRBJ2-7; size: -; V: TRBV28; D: TRBD1; CDR3: CASSSRDRVFGEQYF; DNA: TGTGCCAGCAGTAGCCGGGACAGGGTGTTTGGCGAGCAGTACTTC
length: 15; J: TRBJ2-5; size: -; V: TRBV13; D: TRBD2; CDR3: CASSLGLAGVKTQYF; DNA: TGTGCCAGCAGCCTTGGACTAGCGGGGGTAAAGACCCAGTACTTC
length: 14; J: TRBJ1-2; size: once; V: TRBV7-9; D: -; CDR3: CASSPAQQAYGYTF; DNA: TGTGCCAGCAGCCCGGCCCAGCAGGCCTATGGCTACACCTTC
length: 15; J: TRBJ2-7; size: -; V: TRBV6-5; D: TRBD1; CDR3: CATTFTGGSSYEQYF; DNA: TGTGCCACCACGTTCACAGGGGGATCCTCCTACGAGCAGTACTTC
length: 15; J: TRBJ2-5; size: -; V: TRBV5-1; D: TRBD1; CDR3: CASKQGAAGAETQYF; DNA: TGCGCCAGCAAACAGGGGGCGGCAGGGGCAGAGACCCAGTACTTC
length: 14; J: TRBJ2-3; size: -; V: TRBV28; D: -; CDR3: CASSSWTAGVTQYF; DNA: TGTGCCAGCAGTTCCTGGACTGCCGGTGTGACGCAGTATTTT
length: 14; J: TRBJ2-7; size: -; V: TRBV29-1; D: -; CDR3: CSVGLRDSRYEQYF; DNA: TGCAGCGTTGGTCTCCGCGACTCTAGATACGAGCAGTACTTC
length: 14; J: TRBJ1-1; size: -; V: TRBV9; D: -; CDR3: CASSVGVKWTEAFF; DNA: TGTGCCAGCAGCGTGGGAGTAAAGTGGACTGAAGCTTTCTTT
length: 16; J: TRBJ2-1; size: -; V: TRBV4-3; D: -; CDR3: CASSRSTQGSYNEQFF; DNA: TGCGCCAGCAGCCGGTCCACGCAGGGGTCCTACAATGAGCAGTTCTTC
length: 17; J: TRBJ2-7; size: -; V: TRBV23-1; D: -; CDR3: CASSHPGQTKPNYEQYF; DNA: TGCGCCAGCAGTCACCCAGGACAGACCAAACCTAACTACGAGCAGTACTTC
length: 15; J: TRBJ2-3; size: -; V: TRBV10-3; D: TRBD1; CDR3: CAISESGQGPDTQYF; DNA: TGTGCCATCAGTGAATCGGGACAGGGCCCTGATACGCAGTATTTT
length: 16; J: TRBJ2-5; size: -; V: TRBV3-1/TRBV3-2; D: TRBD2; CDR3: CASSLHGTRMGETQYF; DNA: TGTGCCAGCAGCCTTCACGGGACTAGAATGGGCGAGACCCAGTACTTC
length: 15; J: TRBJ2-5; size: -; V: TRBV11-2; D: -; CDR3: CASSLSGRTEETQYF; DNA: TGTGCCAGCAGCTTATCCGGGAGAACCGAAGAGACCCAGTACTTC
length: 15; J: TRBJ1-1; size: -; V: TRBV4-3; D: -; CDR3: CASSPSLRGGTEAFF; DNA: TGCGCCAGCAGCCCATCTCTCAGGGGTGGTACTGAAGCTTTCTTT
length: 14; J: TRBJ1-1; size: -; V: TRBV7-9; D: -; CDR3: CASSTTRQDPEAFF; DNA: TGTGCCAGCAGCACGACGAGACAGGATCCTGAAGCTTTCTTT
length: 14; J: TRBJ1-3; size: -; V: TRBV5-1; D: -; CDR3: CASSTDSSGNTIYF; DNA: TGCGCCAGCAGCACCGACAGCTCTGGAAACACCATATATTTT
length: 14; J: TRBJ1-1; size: medium-sized; V: TRBV6-6; D: -; CDR3: CASSPTGMNTEAFF; DNA: TGTGCCAGCAGCCCTACAGGGATGAACACTGAAGCTTTCTTT
length: 14; J: TRBJ2-1; size: once; V: TRBV9; D: TRBD1; CDR3: CASSVRGQGGEQFF; DNA: TGTGCCAGCAGCGTGAGGGGACAGGGTGGTGAGCAGTTCTTC
length: 15; J: TRBJ2-2; size: -; V: TRBV7-2; D: -; CDR3: CASRNGGGNTGELFF; DNA: TGTGCCAGCAGGAATGGGGGAGGGAACACCGGGGAGCTGTTTTTT
length: 16; J: TRBJ2-1; size: -; V: TRBV9; D: -; CDR3: CASSVAGHSSYNEQFF; DNA: TGTGCCAGCAGCGTAGCTGGTCATAGCTCCTACAATGAGCAGTTCTTC
length: 15; J: TRBJ2-1; size: -; V: TRBV6-2/TRBV6-3; D: -; CDR3: CASSHGGYRDNEQFF; DNA: TGTGCCAGCAGTCATGGAGGATATAGAGACAATGAGCAGTTCTTC
length: 14; J: TRBJ2-5; size: few; V: TRBV30; D: TRBD1; CDR3: CAWSVSGGEETQYF; DNA: TGTGCCTGGAGTGTATCAGGGGGCGAGGAGACCCAGTACTTC
length: 14; J: TRBJ2-2; size: -; V: TRBV28; D: TRBD1; CDR3: CASSDRVLAGELFF; DNA: TGTGCCAGCAGTGACAGGGTGTTGGCCGGGGAGCTGTTTTTT
length: 15; J: TRBJ2-3; size: -; V: TRBV5-1; D: TRBD2; CDR3: CASSLVSGGTDTQYF; DNA: TGCGCCAGCAGCTTGGTAAGCGGGGGCACAGATACGCAGTATTTT
length: 13; J: TRBJ2-3; size: -; V: TRBV15; D: -; CDR3: CATSRAGTDTQYF; DNA: TGTGCCACCAGCAGAGCGGGGACAGATACGCAGTATTTT
length: 14; J: TRBJ2-1; size: -; V: TRBV3-1/TRBV3-2; D: -; CDR3: CASSHARGGSGMFF; DNA: TGTGCCAGCAGCCACGCACGGGGAGGTTCGGGGATGTTCTTC
length: 13; J: TRBJ1-2; size: -; V: TRBV6-2/TRBV6-3; D: -; CDR3: CASSYTGSDGYTF; DNA: TGTGCCAGCAGTTACACCGGGAGCGATGGCTACACCTTC
length: 14; J: TRBJ2-5; size: -; V: TRBV9; D: TRBD1; CDR3: CASSYSTGEETQYF; DNA: TGTGCCAGCAGCTATAGCACAGGGGAAGAGACCCAGTACTTC
length: 14; J: TRBJ2-3; size: -; V: TRBV3-1/TRBV3-2; D: -; CDR3: CASSQEGIQGAQYF; DNA: TGTGCCAGCAGCCAAGAGGGGATACAGGGAGCGCAGTATTTT
length: 13; J: TRBJ1-1; size: -; V: TRBV10-3; D: -; CDR3: CAIAGTRNTEAFF; DNA: TGTGCCATCGCCGGGACAAGGAACACTGAAGCTTTCTTT
length: 18; J: TRBJ2-3; size: -; V: TRBV11-2; D: TRBD2; CDR3: CASSLRGRGGLSTDTQYF; DNA: TGTGCCAGCAGCTTACGCGGGCGGGGGGGCCTCAGCACAGATACGCAGTATTTT
length: 11; J: TRBJ2-7; size: once; V: TRBV20-1; D: -; CDR3: CSASGQYEQYF; DNA: TGCAGTGCTAGCGGACAGTACGAGCAGTACTTC
length: 18; J: TRBJ2-6; size: -; V: TRBV5-1; D: -; CDR3: CASSPIADSHSGANVLTF; DNA: TGCGCCAGCAGCCCCATAGCCGACAGCCACTCTGGGGCCAACGTCCTGACTTTC
length: 15; J: TRBJ2-5; size: -; V: TRBV7-2; D: TRBD2; CDR3: CASSSSGGAVETQYF; DNA: TGTGCCAGCAGCTCCAGCGGGGGGGCAGTGGAGACCCAGTACTTC
length: 12; J: TRBJ1-1; size: -; V: TRBV7-9; D: -; CDR3: CASSLQGVSAFF; DNA: TGTGCCAGCAGCTTACAGGGTGTATCGGCTTTCTTT
length: 16; J: TRBJ1-5; size: -; V: TRBV28; D: TRBD1; CDR3: CASSLGQRYSNQPQHF; DNA: TGTGCCAGCAGTTTGGGACAGAGATATAGCAATCAGCCCCAGCATTTT
length: 14; J: TRBJ2-3; size: -; V: TRBV6-2/TRBV6-3; D: -; CDR3: CASSSGESTDTQYF; DNA: TGTGCCAGCAGTTCAGGGGAAAGCACAGATACGCAGTATTTT
length: 16; J: TRBJ2-1; size: -; V: TRBV9; D: -; CDR3: CASSVASHSSYNEQFF; DNA: TGTGCCAGCAGCGTAGCGAGCCATAGCTCCTACAATGAGCAGTTCTTC
length: 17; J: TRBJ1-1; size: once; V: TRBV18; D: -; CDR3: CASSPFLRVGEGAEAFF; DNA: TGTGCCAGCTCACCATTTCTAAGGGTAGGCGAGGGGGCTGAAGCTTTCTTT
length: 15; J: TRBJ2-1; size: -; V: TRBV3-1/TRBV3-2; D: -; CDR3: CASSPTGTSYNEQFF; DNA: TGTGCCAGCAGCCCAACCGGGACTTCTTACAATGAGCAGTTCTTC